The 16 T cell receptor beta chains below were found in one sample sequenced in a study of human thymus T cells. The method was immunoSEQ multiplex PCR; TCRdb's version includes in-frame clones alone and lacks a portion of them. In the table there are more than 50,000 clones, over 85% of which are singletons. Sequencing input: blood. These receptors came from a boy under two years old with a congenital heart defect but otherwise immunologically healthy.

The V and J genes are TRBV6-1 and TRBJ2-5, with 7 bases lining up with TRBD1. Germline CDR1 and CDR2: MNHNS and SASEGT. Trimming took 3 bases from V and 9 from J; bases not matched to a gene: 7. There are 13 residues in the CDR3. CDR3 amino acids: CASSESPQGAQYF. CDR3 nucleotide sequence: TGTGCCAGCAGTGAGTCACCGCAGGGGGCCCAGTACTTC.

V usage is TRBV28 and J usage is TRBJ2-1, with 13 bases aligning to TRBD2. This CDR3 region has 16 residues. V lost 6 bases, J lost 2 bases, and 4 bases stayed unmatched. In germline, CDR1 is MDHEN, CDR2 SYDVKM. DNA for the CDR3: TGTGCCAGCAGCACTAGCGGGGGGGACCCCTACAATGAGCAGTTCTTC. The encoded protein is CASSTSGGDPYNEQFF.

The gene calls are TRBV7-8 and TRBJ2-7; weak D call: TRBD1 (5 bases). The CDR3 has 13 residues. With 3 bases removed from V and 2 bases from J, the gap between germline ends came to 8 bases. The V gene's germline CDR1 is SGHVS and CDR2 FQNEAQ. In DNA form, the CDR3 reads TGTGCCAGCAGCTTTGGACAAACCTACGAGCAGTACTTC. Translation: CASSFGQTYEQYF.

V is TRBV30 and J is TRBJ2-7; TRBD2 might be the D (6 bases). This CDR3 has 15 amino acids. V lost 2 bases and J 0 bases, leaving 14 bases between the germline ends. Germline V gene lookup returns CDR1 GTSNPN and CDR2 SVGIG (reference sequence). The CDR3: CAWSRVGGLSYEQYF. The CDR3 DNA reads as TGTGCCTGGAGTCGCGTCGGGGGTCTCTCCTACGAGCAGTACTTC.

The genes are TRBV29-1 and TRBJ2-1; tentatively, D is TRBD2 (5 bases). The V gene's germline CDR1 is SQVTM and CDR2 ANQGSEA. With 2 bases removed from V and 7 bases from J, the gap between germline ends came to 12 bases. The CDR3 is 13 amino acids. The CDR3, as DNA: TGCAGCGTTGAAAGGGTAGCGCGGAATGAGCAGTTCTTC. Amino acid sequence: CSVERVARNEQFF.

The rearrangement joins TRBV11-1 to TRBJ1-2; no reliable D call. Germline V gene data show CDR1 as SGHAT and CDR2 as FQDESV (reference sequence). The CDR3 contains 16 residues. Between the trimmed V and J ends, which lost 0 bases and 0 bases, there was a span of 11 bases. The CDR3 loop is CASSLAPQSANYGYTF. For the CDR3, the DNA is TGTGCCAGCAGCTTAGCGCCTCAGAGCGCTAACTATGGCTACACCTTC.

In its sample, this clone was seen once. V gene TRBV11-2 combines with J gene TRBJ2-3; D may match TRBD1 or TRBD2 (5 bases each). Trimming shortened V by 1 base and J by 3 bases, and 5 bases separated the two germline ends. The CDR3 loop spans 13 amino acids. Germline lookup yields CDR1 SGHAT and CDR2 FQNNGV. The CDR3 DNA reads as TGTGCCAGCAGCTTAGGGGGGACAGATACGCAGTATTTT. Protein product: CASSLGGTDTQYF.

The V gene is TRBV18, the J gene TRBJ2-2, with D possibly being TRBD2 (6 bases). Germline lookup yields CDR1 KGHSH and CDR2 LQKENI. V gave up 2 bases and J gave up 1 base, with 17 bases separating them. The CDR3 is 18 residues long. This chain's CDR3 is CASSPSGGGVRNTGELFF. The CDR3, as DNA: TGTGCCAGCTCACCATCGGGCGGCGGGGTTAGGAACACCGGGGAGCTGTTTTTT.

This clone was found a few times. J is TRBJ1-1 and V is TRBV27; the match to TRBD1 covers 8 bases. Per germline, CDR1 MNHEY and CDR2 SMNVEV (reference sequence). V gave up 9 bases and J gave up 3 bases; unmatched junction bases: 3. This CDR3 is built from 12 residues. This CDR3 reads CASGQGYTEAFF. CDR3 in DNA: TGTGCCAGTGGACAGGGATACACTGAAGCTTTCTTT.

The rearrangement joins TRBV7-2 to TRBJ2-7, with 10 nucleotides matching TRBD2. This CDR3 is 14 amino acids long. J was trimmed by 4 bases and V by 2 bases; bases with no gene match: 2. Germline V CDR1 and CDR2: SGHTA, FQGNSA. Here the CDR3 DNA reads TGTGCCAGCAGCTTACTAGCGGGAGTTTACGAGCAGTACTTC. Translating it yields CASSLLAGVYEQYF.

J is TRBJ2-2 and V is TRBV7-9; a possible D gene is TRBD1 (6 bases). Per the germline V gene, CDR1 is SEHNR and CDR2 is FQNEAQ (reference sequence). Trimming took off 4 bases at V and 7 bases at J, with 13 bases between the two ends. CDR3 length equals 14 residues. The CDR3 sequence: CASSYLQGNGELFF. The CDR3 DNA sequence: TGTGCCAGCAGCTACTTACAGGGTAACGGGGAGCTGTTTTTT.

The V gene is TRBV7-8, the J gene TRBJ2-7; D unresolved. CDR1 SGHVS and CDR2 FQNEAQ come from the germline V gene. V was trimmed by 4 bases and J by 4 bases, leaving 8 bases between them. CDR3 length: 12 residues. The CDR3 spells CASSYKWYEQYF. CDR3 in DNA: TGTGCCAGCAGCTACAAGTGGTACGAGCAGTACTTC.

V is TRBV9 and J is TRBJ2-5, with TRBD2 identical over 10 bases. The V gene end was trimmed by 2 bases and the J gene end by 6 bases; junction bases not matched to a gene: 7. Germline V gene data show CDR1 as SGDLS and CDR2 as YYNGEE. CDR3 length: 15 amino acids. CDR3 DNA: TGTGCCAGCAGCGTCTGGGCTAGCGGGAGCCAGACCCAGTACTTC. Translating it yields CASSVWASGSQTQYF.

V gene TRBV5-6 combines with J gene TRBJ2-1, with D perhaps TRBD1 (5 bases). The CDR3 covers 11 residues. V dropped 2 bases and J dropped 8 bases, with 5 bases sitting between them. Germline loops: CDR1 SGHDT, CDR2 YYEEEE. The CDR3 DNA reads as TGTGCCAGCAGCTTCAGGGATGAGCAGTTCTTC. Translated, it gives CASSFRDEQFF.

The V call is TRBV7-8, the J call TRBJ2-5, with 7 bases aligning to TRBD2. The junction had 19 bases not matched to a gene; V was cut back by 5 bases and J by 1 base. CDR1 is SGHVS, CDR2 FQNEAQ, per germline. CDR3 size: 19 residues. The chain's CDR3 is CASSPHGALAAKSQETQYF. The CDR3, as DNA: TGTGCCAGCAGCCCACATGGGGCCCTAGCGGCGAAGTCCCAAGAGACCCAGTACTTC.

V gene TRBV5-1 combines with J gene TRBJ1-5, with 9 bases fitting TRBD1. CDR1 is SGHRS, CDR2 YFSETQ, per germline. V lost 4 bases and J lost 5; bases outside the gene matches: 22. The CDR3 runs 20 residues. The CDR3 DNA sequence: TGCGCCAGCAGCCTTCCCGGGACAGGGTCTAATCGGCGCGGAGATCAGCCCCAGCATTTT. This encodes CASSLPGTGSNRRGDQPQHF.